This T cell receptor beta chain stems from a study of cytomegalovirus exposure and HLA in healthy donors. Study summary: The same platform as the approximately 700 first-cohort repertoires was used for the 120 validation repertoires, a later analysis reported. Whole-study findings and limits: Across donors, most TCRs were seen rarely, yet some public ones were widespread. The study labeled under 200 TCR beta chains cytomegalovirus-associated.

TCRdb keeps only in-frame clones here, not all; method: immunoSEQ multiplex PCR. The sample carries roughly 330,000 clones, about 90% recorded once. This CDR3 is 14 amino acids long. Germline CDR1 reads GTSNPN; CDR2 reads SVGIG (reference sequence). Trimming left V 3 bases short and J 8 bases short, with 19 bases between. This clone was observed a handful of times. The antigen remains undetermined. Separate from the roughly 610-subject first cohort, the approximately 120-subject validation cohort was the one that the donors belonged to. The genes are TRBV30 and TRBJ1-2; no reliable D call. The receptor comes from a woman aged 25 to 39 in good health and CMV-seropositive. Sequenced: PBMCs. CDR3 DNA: TGTGCCTGGAGCCCCGGCAGGAGAATGGGCGGCTACACCTTC. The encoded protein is CAWSPGRRMGGYTF.